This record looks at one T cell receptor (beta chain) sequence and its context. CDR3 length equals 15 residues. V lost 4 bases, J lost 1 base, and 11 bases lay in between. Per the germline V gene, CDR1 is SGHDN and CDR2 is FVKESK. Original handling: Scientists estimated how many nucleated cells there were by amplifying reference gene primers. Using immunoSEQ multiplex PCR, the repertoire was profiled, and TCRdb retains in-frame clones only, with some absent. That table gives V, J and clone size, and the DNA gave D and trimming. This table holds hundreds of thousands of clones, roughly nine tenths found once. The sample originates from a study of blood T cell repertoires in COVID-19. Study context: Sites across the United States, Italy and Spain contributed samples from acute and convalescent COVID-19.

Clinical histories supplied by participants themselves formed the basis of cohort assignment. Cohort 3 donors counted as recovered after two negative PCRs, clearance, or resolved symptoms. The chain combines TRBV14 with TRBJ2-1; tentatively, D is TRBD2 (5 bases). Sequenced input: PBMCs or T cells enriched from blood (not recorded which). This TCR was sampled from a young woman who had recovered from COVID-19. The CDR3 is CASSRLPGSYNEQFF. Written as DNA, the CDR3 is TGTGCCAGCAGCCGCCTGCCGGGGTCCTACAATGAGCAGTTCTTC. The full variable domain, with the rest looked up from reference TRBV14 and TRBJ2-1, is EAGVTQFPSHSVIEKGQTVTLRCDPISGHDNLYWYRRVMGKEIKFLLHFVKESKQDESGMPNNRFLAERTGGTYSTLKVQPAELEDSGVYFCASSRLPGSYNEQFFGPGTRLTVL.